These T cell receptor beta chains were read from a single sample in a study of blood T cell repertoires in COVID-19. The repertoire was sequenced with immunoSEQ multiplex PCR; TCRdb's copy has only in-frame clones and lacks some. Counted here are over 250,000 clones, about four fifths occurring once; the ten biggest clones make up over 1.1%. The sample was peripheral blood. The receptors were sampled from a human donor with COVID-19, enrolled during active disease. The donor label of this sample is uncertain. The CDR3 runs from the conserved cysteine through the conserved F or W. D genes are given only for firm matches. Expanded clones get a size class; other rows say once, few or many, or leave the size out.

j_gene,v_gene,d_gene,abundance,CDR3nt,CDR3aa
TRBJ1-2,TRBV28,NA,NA,TGTGCCAGCCACGACAGGTACTATGGCTACACCTTC,CASHDRYYGYTF
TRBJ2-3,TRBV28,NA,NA,TGTGCCAGCAGTTTATCGGGTCCTAGCACAGATACGCAGTATTTT,CASSLSGPSTDTQYF
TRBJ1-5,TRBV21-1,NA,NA,TGTGCCAGCACCCAACAACAAGGACAGGGGTGCAATCAGCCCCAGCATTTT,CASTQQQGQGCNQPQHF
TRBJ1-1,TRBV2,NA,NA,TGTGCCAGCAGTGGAGGGAGCACTGAAGCTTTCTTT,CASSGGSTEAFF
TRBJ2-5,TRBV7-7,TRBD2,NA,TGTGCTAGCAGCTTATCAGCGGGAGGAGAGACCCAGTACTTC,CASSLSAGGETQYF
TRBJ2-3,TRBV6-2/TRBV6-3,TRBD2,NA,TGTGCCAGCAGGTACACGGGGGGGGCAGATACGCAGTATTTT,CASRYTGGADTQYF
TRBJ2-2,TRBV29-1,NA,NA,TGCAGCGTTGGGTACTCGAACACCGGGGAGCTGTTTTTT,CSVGYSNTGELFF
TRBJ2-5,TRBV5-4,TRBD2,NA,TGTGCCAGCAGCTTGGAGGGAGGGGAAGAGACCCAGTACTTC,CASSLEGGEETQYF
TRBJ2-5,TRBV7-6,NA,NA,TGTGCCAGCAGCTTAGCGAGGACATTTCAAGAGACCCAGTACTTC,CASSLARTFQETQYF
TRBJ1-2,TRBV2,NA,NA,TGTGCCAGCACTCGGGACAAACCTAACTATGGCTACACCTTC,CASTRDKPNYGYTF
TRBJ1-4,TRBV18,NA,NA,TGTGCCAGCTCACCACCAGAGAATGAAAAACTGTTTTTT,CASSPPENEKLFF
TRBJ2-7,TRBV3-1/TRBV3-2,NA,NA,TGTGCCAGCAGCCAAGGTTGGTCCGGAGGCATTTCCTACGAGCAGTACTTC,CASSQGWSGGISYEQYF
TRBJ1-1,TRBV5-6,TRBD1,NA,TGTGCCAGCAGCTTGGAGACAGGGGTGTTCACTGAAGCTTTCTTT,CASSLETGVFTEAFF
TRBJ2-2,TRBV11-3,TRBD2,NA,TGTGCCAGCAGCTCCAGGACTAGCGGGAACACCGGGGAGCTGTTTTTT,CASSSRTSGNTGELFF
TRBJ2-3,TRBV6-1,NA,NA,TGTGCCAGCAGTGACCCGGACTTTTCCGCCGCAGATACGCAGTATTTT,CASSDPDFSAADTQYF
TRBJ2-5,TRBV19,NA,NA,TGTGCCAGTAACCCAGGGTATGGAGAGACCCAGTACTTC,CASNPGYGETQYF
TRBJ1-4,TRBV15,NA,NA,TGTGCCACCAGCGGGGCCGGGACTCTGGATGAAAAACTGTTTTTT,CATSGAGTLDEKLFF
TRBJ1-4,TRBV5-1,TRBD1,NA,TGCGCCAGCAGCCTGCAGGGGGCAACTAATGAAAAACTGTTTTTT,CASSLQGATNEKLFF
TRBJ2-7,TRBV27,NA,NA,TGTGCCAGCAGTTTCACCGGGGGCGAGCAGTACTTC,CASSFTGGEQYF
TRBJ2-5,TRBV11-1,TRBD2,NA,TGTGCCAGCAGCTTAAGGACTAGTCGCACGGAGACCCAGTACTTC,CASSLRTSRTETQYF
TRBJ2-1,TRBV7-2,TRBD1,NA,TGTGCCAGCAGCCTTAAGTCCCAGGGGGCAGAGCAGTTCTTC,CASSLKSQGAEQFF
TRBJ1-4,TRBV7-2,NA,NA,TGTGCCAGCAGCAGGGGGTGGACTAATGAAAAACTGTTTTTT,CASSRGWTNEKLFF
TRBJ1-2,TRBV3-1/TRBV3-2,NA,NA,TGTGCCAGCAGGCCTTGGGACAATCAATATGGCTACACCTTC,CASRPWDNQYGYTF
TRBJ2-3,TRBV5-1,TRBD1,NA,TGCGCCAGCAGCTTGGCGGACAGGGGTGGGGCAGATACGCAGTATTTT,CASSLADRGGADTQYF
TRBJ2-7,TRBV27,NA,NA,TGTGCCAGTCGCATAGGGCAGGGTGCGTACGAGCAGTACTTC,CASRIGQGAYEQYF
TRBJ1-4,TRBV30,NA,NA,TGTGCCTGGAGCCCAGGGGCCGAAAAACTGTTTTTT,CAWSPGAEKLFF
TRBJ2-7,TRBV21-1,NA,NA,TGTGCCAGCAGCAAAAGGGGGGGTGGCGAGCAGTACTTC,CASSKRGGGEQYF
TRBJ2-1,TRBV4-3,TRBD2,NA,TGCGCCAGCAGCCTCGGGACTAGCGGGAGTTCGATTCTAGGGCAGTTCTTC,CASSLGTSGSSILGQFF
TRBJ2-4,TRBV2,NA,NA,TGTGCCAGCACGTCCACAGAAAACATTCAGTACTTC,CASTSTENIQYF
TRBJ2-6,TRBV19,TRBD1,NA,TGTGCCAGTAGTATCACAGGGGGCAACTCTGGGGCCAACGTCCTGACTTTC,CASSITGGNSGANVLTF
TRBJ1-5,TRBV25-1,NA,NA,TGTGCCAGCAGCGACTCTCCGGGGCAGCCCCAGCATTTT,CASSDSPGQPQHF
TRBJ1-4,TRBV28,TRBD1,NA,TGTGCCAGCGGGCCTCCCGGGACAGCCAATGAAAAACTGTTTTTT,CASGPPGTANEKLFF
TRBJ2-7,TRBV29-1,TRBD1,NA,TGCAGCGCTGGACAGGGTAGGACCTACGAGCAGTACTTC,CSAGQGRTYEQYF
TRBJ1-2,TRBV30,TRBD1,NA,TGTGCCTGGACATGGGACAGGGGTTTTGGCTACACCTTC,CAWTWDRGFGYTF
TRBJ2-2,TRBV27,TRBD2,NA,TGTGCCAGCTCCCAGAGGTGGGAGGGGACCGGGGAGCTGTTTTTT,CASSQRWEGTGELFF
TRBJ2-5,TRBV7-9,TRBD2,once,TGTGCCAGCACTCTAGCGGGAGGAGGTGAGACCCAGTACTTC,CASTLAGGGETQYF
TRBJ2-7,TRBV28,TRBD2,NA,TGTGCCAGCAGTTCCCCCCCCTTCGGGGGGGGTTACGAGCAGTACTTC,CASSSPPFGGGYEQYF
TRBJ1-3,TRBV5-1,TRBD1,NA,TGCGCCAGCAGCTCCACAGGGGGGCCTGGAAACACCATATATTTT,CASSSTGGPGNTIYF
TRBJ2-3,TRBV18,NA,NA,TGTGCCAGCTCACCAGACAGCTCGTTGAATACGCAGTATTTT,CASSPDSSLNTQYF
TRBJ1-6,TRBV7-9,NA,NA,TGTGCCAGCAGCGACAGTGGGGGGAATTCACCCCTCCACTTT,CASSDSGGNSPLHF
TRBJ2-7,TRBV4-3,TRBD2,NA,TGCGCCAGCAGCCGAGGGACTAGCGGGATCAACGAGCAGTACTTC,CASSRGTSGINEQYF
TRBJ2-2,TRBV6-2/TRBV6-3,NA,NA,TGTGCCAGCAGTTATAAGCGGCCTGGGACGAACACCGGGGAGCTGTTTTTT,CASSYKRPGTNTGELFF
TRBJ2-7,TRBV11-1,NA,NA,TGTGCCAGCAGCCCGCAGGGTCCAGGCGAGCAGTACTTC,CASSPQGPGEQYF
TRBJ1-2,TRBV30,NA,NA,TGTGCCTGGAGTCTTACTGGGGGGAACTATGGCTACACCTTC,CAWSLTGGNYGYTF
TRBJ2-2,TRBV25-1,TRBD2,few,TGTGCCAGCAGTGAGACTAGCGGGAGGGCCCCGAACACCGGGGAGCTGTTTTTT,CASSETSGRAPNTGELFF
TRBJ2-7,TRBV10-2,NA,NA,TGCGCCAGCAGTGGGGGCCAGCTCAAGCAGTACTTC,CASSGGQLKQYF
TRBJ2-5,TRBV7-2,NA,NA,TGTGCCAGCAGCTTAGAAGTCAGGGGTGTCCAAGAGACCCAGTACTTC,CASSLEVRGVQETQYF
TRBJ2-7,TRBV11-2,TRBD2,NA,TGTGCCAGCAGCTTGGGGGCTAGCGGGAGACACGAGCAGTACTTC,CASSLGASGRHEQYF
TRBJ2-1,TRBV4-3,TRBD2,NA,TGCGCCAGCAGCCAAGAACCTAGCGGGGCTTACAATGAGCAGTTCTTC,CASSQEPSGAYNEQFF
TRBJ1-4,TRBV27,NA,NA,TGTGCCAGCAGGGGGACTTTGCTGAGTGAAAAACTGTTTTTT,CASRGTLLSEKLFF
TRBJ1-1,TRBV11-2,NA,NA,TGTGCCAGCAGCTTAGATCCAGGTACTACTGAAGCTTTCTTT,CASSLDPGTTEAFF
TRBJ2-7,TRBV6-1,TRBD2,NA,TGTGCCAGCAGTGAAGGCCCTAGCGGTAACCCCTACGAGCAGTACTTC,CASSEGPSGNPYEQYF
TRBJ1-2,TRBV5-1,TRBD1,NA,TGCGCCAGCAGCTTGGGACAGGGGGCTGATGGCTACACCTTC,CASSLGQGADGYTF
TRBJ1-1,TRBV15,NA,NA,TGTGCCACCAGCAGGAGCGGACGGGACACTGAAGCTTTCTTT,CATSRSGRDTEAFF
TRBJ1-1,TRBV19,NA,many,TGTGCCAGTAGTTCGACAGAGAACACTGAAGCTTTCTTT,CASSSTENTEAFF
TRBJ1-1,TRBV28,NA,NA,TGTGCCAGCAGTTTTGCAGGGAACACTGAAGCTTTCTTT,CASSFAGNTEAFF
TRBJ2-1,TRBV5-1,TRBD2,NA,TGCGCCAGCAGCTCGATGGGACTAGTCTACAATGAGCAGTTCTTC,CASSSMGLVYNEQFF
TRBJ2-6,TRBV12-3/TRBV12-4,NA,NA,TGTGCCAGCAGTCCCCCCGCAGGGAACGTCCTGACTTTC,CASSPPAGNVLTF
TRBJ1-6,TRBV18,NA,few,TGTGCCAGCTCACCACCCGGGTATTCACCCCTCCACTTT,CASSPPGYSPLHF
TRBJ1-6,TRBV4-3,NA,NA,TGCGCCAGCAGCCAAGTGGGGGCAGGTGATAATTCACCCCTCCACTTT,CASSQVGAGDNSPLHF